The source of this TCR beta chain is a study of T-cell reconstitution after alpha-beta-depleted transplantation in children. This clonotype occurred many times. Unique molecular identifiers were built into the TCRbeta library. TCRdb itself ran the PCR reads through MiXCR, one entry per CDR3 protein. The data contain hundreds of thousands of distinct CDR3 sequences, around 17% of them singletons. The source of this sequence is a human donor who donated a stem cell graft to a child with acute myeloid leukemia. The material was PBMCs from the stem cell graft donor, obtained from the stem cell graft.

CDR3 in amino acids: CSARSALGETQYF. The CDR3 bases are TGCAGTGCTAGGTCAGCGTTGGGGGAGACCCAGTACTTC. The chain couples TRBV20-1 to TRBJ2-5; D unresolved. The CDR3 is 13 amino acids. Germline-derived CDR1 and CDR2 are DFQATT and SNEGSKA (reference sequence). V gave up 3 bases and J gave up 5 bases, with 13 bases separating them.